Shown below are 5 T cell receptor beta chains from a single sample sequenced in a study of graft-versus-host responses after intestinal transplantation. The data were produced by immunoSEQ multiplex PCR, yet TCRdb's version contains in-frame clones alone and is incomplete. The data contain around 10,000 clones, 80% to 95% of them singletons. Here the sequenced sample was PBMCs, taken approximately 10 weeks after transplant. These receptors were obtained from a human patient who received an intestinal transplant, so some T cells may come from the graft donor.

V usage is TRBV5-4 and J usage is TRBJ2-2; the D gene could be TRBD1 or TRBD2 (5 bases each). Germline CDR1 and CDR2: SGHNT and YYREEE (reference sequence). The CDR3 loop spans 12 amino acids. V lost 4 bases to trimming and J lost 6 bases, with 7 bases between them. The CDR3 DNA is TGTGCCAGCAGCGGGGACGCCGGGGAGCTGTTTTTT. Amino acid sequence: CASSGDAGELFF. Drawing the rest from reference TRBV5-4 and TRBJ2-2, the complete variable domain is ETGVTQSPTHLIKTRGQQVTLRCSSQSGHNTVSWYQQALGQGPQFIFQYYREEENGRGNFPPRFSGLQFPNYSSELNVNALELDDSALYLCASSGDAGELFFGEGSRLTVL.

The genes are TRBV6-1 and TRBJ2-5; a possible D gene is TRBD2 (6 bases). The J call may be in error: the DNA end matches TRBJ2-7 better. Germline lookup yields CDR1 MNHNS and CDR2 SASEGT. The CDR3 extends over 14 amino acids. CDR3 coding DNA: TGTGCCAGCAGTGAGGGTAGCGGTTCCTACGAGCAGTACTTC. Amino acids: CASSEGSGSYEQYF.

The rearrangement uses TRBV7-9 and TRBJ2-5, with 8 bases matching TRBD1. After removal of 2 bases from V and 0 bases from J, the junction contained 8 bases not matched to a gene. The CDR3 has 17 residues. Germline assignment: CDR1 SEHNR and CDR2 FQNEAQ (reference sequence). The CDR3 loop is CASSLLGQDPYQETQYF. CDR3 coding DNA: TGTGCCAGCAGCTTATTGGGACAGGACCCGTACCAAGAGACCCAGTACTTC.

The rearrangement links TRBV7-2 to TRBJ2-3; D remains ambiguous. The CDR3 spans 11 residues. Trimming stripped 4 bases from V and 7 bases from J, with 6 bases between. Germline V lookup: CDR1 SGHTA, CDR2 FQGNSA. The CDR3 sequence: CASSSFNTQYF. CDR3 coding DNA: TGTGCCAGCAGCTCCTTTAATACGCAGTATTTT.

The rearrangement joins TRBV29-1 to TRBJ2-1, with D perhaps matching TRBD1 (6 bases). V lost 6 bases, J lost 8 bases, and 17 bases lay in between. The CDR3 covers 13 residues. Germline V gene sequence: CDR1 SQVTM, CDR2 ANQGSEA. The CDR3 is CSVDLGGRDEQFF. CDR3 nucleotides: TGCAGCGTAGACCTTGGGGGCCGCGATGAGCAGTTCTTC.